This T cell receptor (beta chain) comes out of a study of T cell repertoires in aging, cancer and after chemotherapy. Whole-study context: Clear clonal overlap appeared across healthy donor samples taken over several months to years. Around 8.8 million TCR reads were in the whole dataset.

Study-level findings and limits: These repertoire data do not allow conclusions about immunological memory after chemotherapy.

Germline V gene lookup returns CDR1 SQVTM and CDR2 ANQGSEA. The V and J ends lost 4 bases and 9 bases, in that order; junction bases with no gene match: 9. This CDR3 region has 13 residues. A mixed TRB-A/B primer pool amplified rearranged TRB by multiplex touch-down PCR. MiXCR was run by TCRdb on the multiplex PCR reads, yielding one entry per CDR3 protein. The repertoire consists of roughly 4,600 distinct CDR3 sequences, with 20% to 25% occurring once and the leading ten covering around 9%. By frequency in the sample, this clonotype is medium-sized (0.01 to 0.1%). Its specificity is unknown. Peripheral blood genomic DNA, not sorted cells or RNA, was the template.

Sequencing input: blood. The chain employs TRBV29-1 and TRBJ2-4; 7 nucleotides agree with TRBD1. The origin of this receptor is a human donor in good health. The donor label of this sample is uncertain. The CDR3 here is CSVGTGDWGIQYF. The CDR3 DNA sequence: TGCAGCGTTGGGACAGGCGACTGGGGCATTCAGTACTTC.